Listed here are 7 T cell receptor beta chains from one sample, sequenced in a study of graft-versus-host responses after intestinal transplantation. Graft tissue was processed to release intraepithelial and lamina propria lymphocytes. The protocol was immunoSEQ multiplex PCR, while the TCRdb copy is restricted to in-frame clones and leaves out a portion. Of about 17,000 clones listed, roughly three quarters are singletons. Sequences were derived from ileum tissue, sampled approximately 61 weeks after intestinal transplant. The origin of the receptors is a human patient who received an intestinal transplant, so some T cells may come from the graft donor.

The rearrangement uses TRBV23-1 and TRBJ1-1, with a tentative D call TRBD1 (6 bases). TRBV23-1 is reported as an ORF; its role is uncertain. Deletions cut 0 bases from V and 7 bases from J, with 15 bases between. This CDR3 comprises 15 residues. The DNA of the CDR3 is TGCGCCAGCAGTCAATCGTCGCGGACAGACCGTGAAGCTTTCTTT. This encodes CASSQSSRTDREAFF.

The chain combines TRBV5-1 with TRBJ1-1; 9 bases are shared with TRBD1. There are 16 residues in the CDR3. V lost 0 bases, J lost 1 base, and 4 bases stayed unmatched. Germline V gene sequence: CDR1 SGHRS, CDR2 YFSETQ. CDR3 in DNA: TGCGCCAGCAGCTTGGACCCACAGGGGGCGAACACTGAAGCTTTCTTT. It specifies CASSLDPQGANTEAFF.

CDR3 amino acids: CASSSVGGHNQPQHF. As DNA, the CDR3 is TGTGCCAGCAGCTCCGTGGGAGGACACAATCAGCCCCAGCATTTT. The chain carries TRBV5-6 and TRBJ1-5; D may be TRBD1 (5 bases). The V and J ends lost 3 bases and 3 bases respectively, with 13 bases between them. CDR3 length: 15 amino acids. The germline V gene has CDR1 SGHDT and CDR2 YYEEEE.

This clone is a singleton in its sample. V and J are TRBV7-6 and TRBJ2-5, with TRBD2 matching 7 bases. This CDR3 spans 14 amino acids. V lost 2 bases and J lost 4; bases outside the gene matches: 4. The V gene's germline CDR1 is SGHVS and CDR2 FNYEAQ. In DNA, the CDR3 is TGTGCCAGCAGCTTAAACAGCGGGGCAGAGACCCAGTACTTC. As protein: CASSLNSGAETQYF.

This clone occurred a few times. V is TRBV10-1 and J is TRBJ2-5, with TRBD2 matching 14 bases. Judging by the DNA end, TRBJ2-7 fits better; the J call may be wrong. This CDR3 has 16 amino acids. CDR1 and CDR2 from the germline V gene are WNHNN and SYGVQD (reference sequence). The CDR3 region is CASLPLTSGGAYEQYF. As DNA, the CDR3 is TGCGCCAGCCTACCTCTGACTAGCGGGGGGGCCTACGAGCAGTACTTC.

The genes are TRBV5-1 and TRBJ1-1, with D possibly matching TRBD1 (6 bases). CDR3 length: 14 residues. V was trimmed by 5 bases and J by 6 bases, leaving 17 bases between them. In germline, CDR1 is SGHRS, CDR2 YFSETQ. CDR3 coding DNA: TGCGCCAGCAGGGGGGGCGGAGGGTATCCTGAAGCTTTCTTT. The encoded protein is CASRGGGGYPEAFF.

This chain connects TRBV7-8 to TRBJ2-2; 8 nucleotides agree with TRBD1. V shed 2 bases, J shed 6 bases, and the junction held 8 bases outside the gene matches. CDR1 and CDR2 (germline): SGHVS, FQNEAQ. This CDR3 spans 16 amino acids. In DNA, the CDR3 is TGTGCCAGCAGCTTATGGGGCCAGGGGGCGCCCGGGGAGCTGTTTTTT. Protein sequence: CASSLWGQGAPGELFF.